A single sample is the source of the 27 T cell receptor beta chains below, sequenced in a study of T cells in Graves' hyperthyroidism and ophthalmopathy. The investigators amplified TCR beta CDR3 regions from RNA transcripts. HTBI primers were employed in a first-round RT-PCR of the TCR CDR3. Via MiXCR, TCRdb re-called the multiplex PCR reads, giving one row per CDR3 protein. The repertoire holds almost 600,000 distinct CDR3 sequences, with roughly 46% as singletons. Specimen: peripheral blood or thyroid tissue (not recorded which). These receptors were taken from a woman between 18 and 29 years old with Graves' hyperthyroidism.

The CDR3 nucleotides read TGCGCCAGCAGCCATGGGGAGGGTACGCAGTATTTT. It is translated as CASSHGEGTQYF. The chain carries TRBV4-1 and TRBJ2-3, with TRBD2 matching over 7 bases. CDR1 is MGHRA and CDR2 is YSYEKL in the germline V gene. V gave up 3 bases and J gave up 8 bases; unmatched junction bases: 2. The CDR3 is 12 amino acids.

This clonotype was seen at least ten times. This chain connects TRBV10-3 to TRBJ1-4, with 9 bases fitting TRBD1. V shed 6 bases, J shed 6 bases, and the junction held 8 bases outside the gene matches. Per germline, CDR1 ENHRY and CDR2 SYGVKD. The CDR3 loop spans 15 amino acids. The CDR3 DNA follows: TGTGCCATCAGGAAAGGGACAGGGCCTGATGAAAAACTGTTTTTT. It is translated as CAIRKGTGPDEKLFF.

On this clonotype itself: Since a much larger clone is just one base distant, this may be a read error. This is likely a read error, given that the CDR3 carries no conserved phenylalanine or tryptophan at its end. The chain combines TRBV19 with TRBJ1-1; D remains unclear. Per the germline V gene, CDR1 is LNHDA and CDR2 is SQIVND (reference sequence). The V gene lost 0 bases and the J gene lost 6 bases, with 14 bases spanning the gap. CDR3 size: 15 residues. CDR3 coding DNA: TGTGCCAGTAGTATAGATCATCTGGGCGGCGCTGAAGCTTTCCTT. Its protein product is CASSIDHLGGAEAFL.

This clonotype was detected many times. The V gene is TRBV24-1, the J gene TRBJ2-3; D is undetermined. The CDR3 is made up of 15 amino acids. Trimming left V 1 base short and J 0 bases short, with 7 bases between. Germline loops: CDR1 KGHDR, CDR2 SFDVKD. The CDR3 DNA follows: TGTGCCACCAGTGATTTTCGGGCGAGCACAGATACGCAGTATTTT. This gives the protein CATSDFRASTDTQYF.

The chain joins TRBV6-6 to TRBJ2-1; D is unresolved. CDR3 length: 12 amino acids. Trimming took off 5 bases at V and 10 bases at J, with 12 bases between the two ends. Germline loops: CDR1 MNHNY, CDR2 SVGAGI (reference sequence). CDR3 in amino acids: CASSQFGPEQFF. DNA for the CDR3: TGTGCCAGCAGTCAGTTTGGCCCCGAGCAGTTCTTC.

The gene calls are TRBV12-3 or TRBV12-4 and TRBJ1-5; 10 bases are a match to TRBD2. The end of the DNA fits TRBJ2-3 better, so the J call may be wrong. The CDR3 is 14 residues long. The CDR3 nucleotides are TGTGCCGGAAAAGCGGGAGGGAGAACAGATACGCAGTATTTT. This encodes CAGKAGGRTDTQYF.

This sequence joins TRBV5-4 and TRBJ1-2; 8 positions agree with TRBD1. The CDR3 spans 14 residues. Trimming took 2 bases from V and 7 from J; bases not matched to a gene: 7. Germline values: CDR1 SGHNT, CDR2 YYREEE (reference sequence). CDR3 sequence (DNA): TGTGCCAGCAGCTTAGGACAGGGTCGGCTTGGCTACACCTTC. It translates to CASSLGQGRLGYTF.

This clonotype has ten or more counts. The chain carries TRBV10-3 and TRBJ1-1; 8 nucleotides line up with TRBD1. The CDR3 loop spans 12 amino acids. Losses at the gene ends were 7 bases for V and 6 bases for J; bases not matched to a gene: 4. The germline gives CDR1 ENHRY, CDR2 SYGVKD. In DNA form, the CDR3 reads TGTGCCATCATTGGGACAGGCCCTGAAGCTTTCTTT. Translation: CAIIGTGPEAFF.

This chain connects TRBV6-6 to TRBJ1-5; no firm D call. Per the germline V gene, CDR1 is MNHNY and CDR2 is SVGAGI (reference sequence). This CDR3 is built from 12 residues. The ends were cut back, 6 bases at V and 3 bases at J, with 6 bases in the middle. The CDR3 DNA is TGTGCCAGCAGCCACGACAATCAGCCCCAGCATTTT. Amino acid sequence: CASSHDNQPQHF.

Many counts were recorded for this clonotype. V usage is TRBV12-3 or TRBV12-4 and J usage is TRBJ1-3; 9 nucleotides line up with TRBD1. The CDR3 has 15 residues. Unmatched junction bases numbered 3, after V lost 5 bases and J lost 1 base. CDR3 protein: CASSEQGASGNTIYF. CDR3 in DNA: TGTGCCAGCAGTGAACAGGGGGCATCTGGAAACACCATATATTTT.

The chain recombines TRBV3-1 with TRBJ1-2; possibly TRBD1 for D (5 bases). This CDR3 comprises 15 residues. CDR1 and CDR2 from the germline V gene are LGHDT and YNNKEL (reference sequence). Deletions cut 1 base from V and 5 bases from J, with 14 bases between. This CDR3 is CASSQVGGRSYGYTF. The CDR3, as DNA: TGTGCCAGCAGCCAAGTCGGGGGTAGGTCTTATGGCTACACCTTC.

This clonotype was found many times. This sequence joins TRBV5-4 and TRBJ2-2; maybe TRBD2 (6 bases). Trimming took off 2 bases at V and 1 base at J, with 12 bases between the two ends. Germline loops: CDR1 SGHNT, CDR2 YYREEE (reference sequence). The CDR3 runs to 16 residues. CDR3 DNA: TGTGCCAGCAGCTTAGAACCCGGGGGGAACACCGGGGAGCTGTTTTTT. Translating it yields CASSLEPGGNTGELFF.

This clonotype was detected only once. The CDR3 is CSVATQGRQETQYF. In DNA form, the CDR3 reads TGCAGCGTTGCCACACAGGGAAGGCAAGAGACCCAGTACTTC. The gene calls are TRBV29-1 and TRBJ2-5; maybe TRBD1 (6 bases). This CDR3 is built from 14 residues. The germline CDR1 and CDR2 sequences are SQVTM and ANQGSEA. Trimming removed 4 bases at V and 2 bases at J, with 14 bases between.

This clonotype was counted between two and nine times. The chain uses TRBV3-1 and TRBJ2-7; D gene uncertain. Germline assignment: CDR1 LGHDT and CDR2 YNNKEL (reference sequence). V lost 0 bases and J 4 bases, leaving 10 bases between the germline ends. This CDR3 has 14 residues. Written as DNA, the CDR3 is TGTGCCAGCAGCCAAGACAGTTTTGTATACGAGCAGTACTTC. Translating gives CASSQDSFVYEQYF.

Concerning this clonotype: It may be a read error: a sequence one base away is much more abundant. The chain joins TRBV7-9 to TRBJ1-1; D possibly corresponds to TRBD1 (6 bases). This CDR3 has 16 amino acids. Looked up from germline, CDR1 is SEHNR and CDR2 is FQNEAQ (reference sequence). CDR3 coding DNA: TGTGCCAGCAGCTTTCGACCGGGACACACAAACACTGAAGCTCTCTTT. Its protein is CASSFRPGHTNTEALF.

This clonotype was picked up a small number of times. Just one base apart from a much larger clone, this may be a read error. CDR3 nucleotide sequence: TGCGCCGGCAGCCAAGGTCAGGGGCAAACGAGTGAGCAGTACTTC. Its protein product is CAGSQGQGQTSEQYF. The chain employs TRBV4-3 and TRBJ2-7; possibly TRBD1 for D (6 bases). The germline gives CDR1 LGHNA, CDR2 YSLEER. This CDR3 region has 15 residues.

The sample holds a few counts of this clonotype. This sequence joins TRBV7-3 and TRBJ2-7; a weak D match, TRBD2 (6 bases). CDR3 size: 13 residues. Germline V lookup: CDR1 SGHTA, CDR2 FQGTGA. The V end lost 2 bases, the J end lost 4 bases, and 9 bases lay between the germline ends. The CDR3 loop reads CASSLLREYEQYF. In DNA, the CDR3 is TGTGCCAGCAGCTTATTACGGGAGTACGAGCAGTACTTC.

Details on this clonotype: This likely came from a read error, as a far larger clone is one base away. V gene TRBV11-2 combines with J gene TRBJ2-7; D uncertain. The CDR3 contains 10 residues. V lost 3 bases and J lost 5, with 2 bases in between. Germline CDR1 is SGHAT and CDR2 is FQNNGV. The CDR3 protein is CASSFHEQYF. The CDR3 DNA follows: TGTGCCAGCAGCTTCCACGAGCAGTACTTC.

This clonotype was seen more than once but under ten times. The chain uses TRBV7-9 and TRBJ1-1; D unclear. The CDR3 loop spans 15 amino acids. V was shortened by 5 bases and J by 2 bases, with 15 bases between the two germline ends. Germline assignment: CDR1 SEHNR and CDR2 FQNEAQ (reference sequence). The CDR3 nucleotides are TGTGCCAGCAGCCAAGAATCGGGGTTTAACACTGAAGCTTTCTTT. Translating gives CASSQESGFNTEAFF.

This clonotype was observed many times. CDR3 nucleotides: TGTGCCAGCAGCGCGGGACAGGGCGCAGTAAAACTGTTTTTT. It yields the protein CASSAGQGAVKLFF. The chain has TRBV2 and TRBJ1-4; 9 nucleotides agree with TRBD1. The CDR3 totals 14 residues. Germline V CDR1 and CDR2: SNHLY, FYNNEI. The J segment lost 10 bases and the V segment lost 6 bases, leaving 9 bases of the junction unmatched.

This clonotype was seen ten or more times. V usage is TRBV19 and J usage is TRBJ2-7, with D possibly TRBD1 on 6 matching bases. Germline lookup yields CDR1 LNHDA and CDR2 SQIVND (reference sequence). The CDR3 spans 13 residues. V was cut by 1 base and J by 2 bases, with 6 bases left in between. The CDR3 DNA follows: TGTGCCAGTAGTATAGGGGACACCTACGAGCAGTACTTC. Protein sequence: CASSIGDTYEQYF.

This rearrangement joins TRBV24-1 to TRBJ1-1; D unresolved. The V and J ends lost 4 bases and 1 base respectively, with 30 bases between them. The germline V gene has CDR1 KGHDR and CDR2 SFDVKD. The CDR3 is 21 amino acids. This CDR3 reads CATSDLRLAGVPRTGNTEAFF. Here the CDR3 DNA reads TGTGCCACCAGTGACCTCAGACTAGCGGGAGTCCCGAGGACCGGGAACACTGAAGCTTTCTTT.

The V call is TRBV10-3, the J call TRBJ2-5; 14 bases are a match to TRBD2. The germline V gene has CDR1 ENHRY and CDR2 SYGVKD. The CDR3 spans 14 residues. V shed 7 bases and J 12 bases; nucleotides not matched to a gene: 10. CDR3 sequence (DNA): TGTGCCATCACTCCGGGACTAGCGGGAGAATTAAAGTACTTC. Translation: CAITPGLAGELKYF.

The genes are TRBV7-6 and TRBJ2-2, with D tentatively TRBD1 (6 bases). The germline gives CDR1 SGHVS, CDR2 FNYEAQ. Trimming removed 6 bases at V and 9 bases at J, with 17 bases between. The CDR3 is 14 amino acids. In nucleotides, the CDR3 is TGTGCCAGCAGTGGACAGCAGGGTTTGAGGGAGCTGTTTTTT. It yields the protein CASSGQQGLRELFF.

The chain joins TRBV20-1 to TRBJ1-1, with D possibly being TRBD1 (6 bases). The CDR3 covers 16 residues. Trimming cost V 3 bases and J 2 bases, with 19 bases left between them. CDR1 DFQATT and CDR2 SNEGSKA come from the germline V gene (reference sequence). The CDR3 protein is CSASAFGGGANTEAFF. In nucleotides, the CDR3 is TGCAGTGCTAGTGCCTTCGGGGGGGGGGCCAACACTGAAGCTTTCTTT.

This clonotype was seen ten or more times. V usage is TRBV6-5 and J usage is TRBJ2-7, with 7 bases lining up with TRBD2. The J segment lost 1 base and the V segment lost 2 bases, leaving 5 bases of the junction unmatched. The germline V gene encodes CDR1 MNHEY and CDR2 SVGAGI. CDR3 size: 15 residues. The CDR3 DNA sequence: TGTGCCAGCAGTTACACGGGAGGACCGTCCTACGAGCAGTACTTC. Translated, it gives CASSYTGGPSYEQYF.

This clonotype was found many times. V usage is TRBV5-1 and J usage is TRBJ1-3; no firm D call. Germline lookup yields CDR1 SGHRS and CDR2 YFSETQ. This CDR3 has 13 amino acids. Trimming took off 1 base at V and 4 bases at J, with 6 bases between the two ends. CDR3 sequence (DNA): TGCGCCAGCAGCTTGATGTCCGGAAACACCATATATTTT. It translates to CASSLMSGNTIYF. Looking up the rest from reference TRBV5-1 and TRBJ1-3 gives the full variable domain: KAGVTQTPRYLIKTRGQQVTLSCSPISGHRSVSWYQQTPGQGLQFLFEYFSETQRNKGNFPGRFSGRQFSNSRSEMNVSTLELGDSALYLCASSLMSGNTIYFGEGSWLTVV.